This passage covers 3 T cell receptor beta chains from one sample sequenced in a study of T cells in Graves' hyperthyroidism and ophthalmopathy. Regions amplified from RNA transcripts were the TCR beta CDR3 regions. RT-PCR in the first round (using the HTBI primer set) targeted the TCR CDR3. TCRdb re-derived calls from the multiplex PCR reads in MiXCR, one entry per CDR3 protein. The sample comprises hundreds of thousands of distinct CDR3 sequences, around a fifth of which are singletons, and just under 40% rests with the top ten. Sequenced input: blood. The receptors derive from a man aged 50 to 59 with Graves' ophthalmopathy.

This clonotype was observed a handful of times. The V gene is TRBV20-1, the J gene TRBJ2-4, with D perhaps TRBD2 (6 bases). V was pared by 0 bases and J by 3 bases, with 15 bases between. The CDR3 totals 16 residues. Germline CDR1 is DFQATT and CDR2 is SNEGSKA (reference sequence). As DNA, the CDR3 is TGCAGTGCTAGAGATAGCGGTCAAATGGTCAAAAACATTCAGTACTTC. Translated: CSARDSGQMVKNIQYF.

The table lists this clonotype with a few counts. The chain is built from TRBV9 and TRBJ2-7; D assignment may be TRBD1 or TRBD2 (6 bases each). The CDR3 totals 13 residues. V lost 7 bases, J lost 2 bases, and 13 bases lay in between. Per the germline V gene, CDR1 is SGDLS and CDR2 is YYNGEE. Written as DNA, the CDR3 is TGTGCCAGCGGAGGGGGGAATACCTACGAGCAGTACTTC. Its translation: CASGGGNTYEQYF.

This chain connects TRBV20-1 to TRBJ2-1; 13 positions agree with TRBD2. Germline assignment: CDR1 DFQATT and CDR2 SNEGSKA (reference sequence). Unmatched junction bases numbered 6, after V lost 6 bases and J lost 4 bases. The CDR3 covers 15 residues. CDR3 nucleotides: TGCAGTGCAACTAGCGGGAGGGCCGCTTACAATGAGCAGTTCTTC. Translation: CSATSGRAAYNEQFF.